This T cell receptor beta chain was identified during a study of cytomegalovirus exposure and HLA in healthy donors. V trimming: 3 bases; J trimming: 3 bases; junction bases outside the gene matches: 5. This CDR3 is built from 14 residues. CDR1 SGHRS and CDR2 YFSETQ come from the germline V gene. This clone was seen a handful of times. Assay: immunoSEQ multiplex PCR; the TCRdb copy retains only in-frame clones and omits some. The sample lists about 140,000 clones, approximately 84% occurring once. The chain employs TRBV5-1 and TRBJ1-1, with TRBD1 matching 7 bases. The receptor was isolated from a woman under 40 in good health and CMV-seronegative. Sequenced sample: PBMCs. CDR3 residues: CASSSIQGDTEAFF. The CDR3 DNA is TGCGCCAGCAGCTCGATTCAGGGGGACACTGAAGCTTTCTTT.